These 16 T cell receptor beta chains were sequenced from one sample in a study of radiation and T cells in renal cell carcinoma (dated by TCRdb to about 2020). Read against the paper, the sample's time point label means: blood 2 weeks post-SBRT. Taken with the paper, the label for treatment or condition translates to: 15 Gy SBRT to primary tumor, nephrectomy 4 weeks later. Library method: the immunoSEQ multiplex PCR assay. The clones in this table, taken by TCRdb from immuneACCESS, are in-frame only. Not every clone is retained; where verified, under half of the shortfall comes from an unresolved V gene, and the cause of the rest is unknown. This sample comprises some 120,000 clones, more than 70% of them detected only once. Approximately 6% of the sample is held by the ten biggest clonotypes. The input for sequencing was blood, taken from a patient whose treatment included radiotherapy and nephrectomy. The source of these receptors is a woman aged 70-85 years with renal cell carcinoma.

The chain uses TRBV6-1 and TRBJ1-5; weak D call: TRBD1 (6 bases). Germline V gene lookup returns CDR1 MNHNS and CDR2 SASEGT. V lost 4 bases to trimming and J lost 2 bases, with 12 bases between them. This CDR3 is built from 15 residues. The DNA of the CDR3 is TGTGCCAGCAGTGGGGAGGGGGGGGGCAATCAGCCCCAGCATTTT. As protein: CASSGEGGGNQPQHF.

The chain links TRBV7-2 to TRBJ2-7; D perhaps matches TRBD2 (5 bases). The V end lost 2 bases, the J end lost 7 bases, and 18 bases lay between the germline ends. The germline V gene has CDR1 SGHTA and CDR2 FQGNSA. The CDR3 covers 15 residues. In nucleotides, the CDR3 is TGTGCCAGCAGCTTATCCCCCCTGGGAGAACCTGAGCAGTACTTC. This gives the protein CASSLSPLGEPEQYF.

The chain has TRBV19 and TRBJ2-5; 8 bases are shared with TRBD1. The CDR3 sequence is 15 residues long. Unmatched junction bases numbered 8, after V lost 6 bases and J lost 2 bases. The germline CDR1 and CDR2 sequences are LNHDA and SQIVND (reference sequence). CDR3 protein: CASSVLDREQETQYF. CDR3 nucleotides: TGTGCCAGTAGCGTACTGGACAGGGAGCAAGAGACCCAGTACTTC.

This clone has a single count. The DNA for the CDR3 is TGTGCCAGCAGCAACGGACAGGGTACGGGGCCCCAGCATTTT. This codes for CASSNGQGTGPQHF. The chain employs TRBV6-6 and TRBJ1-5; 8 nucleotides match TRBD1. The CDR3 sequence is 14 residues long. V shed 6 bases, J shed 9 bases, and the junction held 10 bases outside the gene matches. From germline, CDR1 is MNHNY and CDR2 SVGAGI (reference sequence).

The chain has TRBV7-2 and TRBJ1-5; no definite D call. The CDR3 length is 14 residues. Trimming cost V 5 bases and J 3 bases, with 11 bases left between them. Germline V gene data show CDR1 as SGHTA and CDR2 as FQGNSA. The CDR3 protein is CASSPGTPNQPQHF. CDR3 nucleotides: TGTGCCAGCAGCCCGGGCACCCCCAATCAGCCCCAGCATTTT.

The DNA for the CDR3 is TGTGCCAGCAGCGGAGGGGGGACCCAGTACTTC. Its translation is CASSGGGTQYF. The chain uses TRBV6-5 and TRBJ2-5; D might be TRBD1 or TRBD2, each matching 6 bases. The CDR3 contains 11 residues. The V gene's germline CDR1 is MNHEY and CDR2 SVGAGI. V lost 6 bases, J lost 7 bases, and 9 bases lay in between.

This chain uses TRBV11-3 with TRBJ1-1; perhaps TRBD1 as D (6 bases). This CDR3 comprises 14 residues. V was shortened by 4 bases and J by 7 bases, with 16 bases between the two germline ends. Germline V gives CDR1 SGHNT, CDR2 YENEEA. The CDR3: CASSSFGGRDEAFF. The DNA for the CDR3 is TGTGCCAGCAGCTCGTTCGGGGGGCGGGATGAAGCTTTCTTT. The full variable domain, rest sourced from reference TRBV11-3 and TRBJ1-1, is EAGVVQSPRYKIIEKKQPVAFWCNPISGHNTLYWYLQNLGQGPELLIRYENEEAVDDSQLPKDRFSAERLKGVDSTLKIQPAELGDSAVYLCASSSFGGRDEAFFGQGTRLTVV.

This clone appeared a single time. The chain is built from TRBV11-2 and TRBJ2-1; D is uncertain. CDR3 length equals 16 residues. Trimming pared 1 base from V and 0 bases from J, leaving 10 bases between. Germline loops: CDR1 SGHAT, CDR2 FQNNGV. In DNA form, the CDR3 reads TGTGCCAGCAGCTTAGGATCCTTGTCCTCCTACAATGAGCAGTTCTTC. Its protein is CASSLGSLSSYNEQFF.

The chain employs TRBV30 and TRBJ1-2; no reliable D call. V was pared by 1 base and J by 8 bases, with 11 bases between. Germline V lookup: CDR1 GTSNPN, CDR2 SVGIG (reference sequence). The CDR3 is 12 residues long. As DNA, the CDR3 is TGTGCCTGGAGTGGCTCCGTCGGCGGCTACACCTTC. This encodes CAWSGSVGGYTF.

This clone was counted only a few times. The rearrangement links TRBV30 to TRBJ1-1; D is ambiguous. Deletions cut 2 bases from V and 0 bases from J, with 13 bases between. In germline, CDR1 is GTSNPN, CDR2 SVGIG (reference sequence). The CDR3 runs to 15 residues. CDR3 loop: CAWSPNGLMNTEAFF. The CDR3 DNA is TGTGCCTGGAGTCCGAACGGTCTCATGAACACTGAAGCTTTCTTT.

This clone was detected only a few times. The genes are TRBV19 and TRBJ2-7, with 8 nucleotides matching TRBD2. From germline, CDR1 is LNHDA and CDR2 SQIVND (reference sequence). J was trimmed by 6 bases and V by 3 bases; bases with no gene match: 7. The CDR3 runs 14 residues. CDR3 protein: CASSMKGAGGEQYF. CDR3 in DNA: TGTGCCAGTAGTATGAAAGGGGCGGGAGGCGAGCAGTACTTC. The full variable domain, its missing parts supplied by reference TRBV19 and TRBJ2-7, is DGGITQSPKYLFRKEGQNVTLSCEQNLNHDAMYWYRQDPGQGLRLIYYSQIVNDFQKGDIAEGYSVSREKKESFPLTVTSAQKNPTAFYLCASSMKGAGGEQYFGPGTRLTVT.

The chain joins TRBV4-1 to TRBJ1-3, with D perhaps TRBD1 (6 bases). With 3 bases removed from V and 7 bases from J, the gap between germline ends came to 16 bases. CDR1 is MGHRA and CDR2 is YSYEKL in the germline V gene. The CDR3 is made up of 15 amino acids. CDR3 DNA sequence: TGCGCCAGCAGCCAGCCACAGGGTATGGGTAACACCATATATTTT. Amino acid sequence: CASSQPQGMGNTIYF.

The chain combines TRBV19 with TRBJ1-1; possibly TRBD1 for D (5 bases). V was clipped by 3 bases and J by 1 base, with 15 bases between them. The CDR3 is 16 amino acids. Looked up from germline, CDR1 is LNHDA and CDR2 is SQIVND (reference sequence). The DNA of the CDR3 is TGTGCCAGTAGTATCCAAACCGTAGACAGGAACACTGAAGCTTTCTTT. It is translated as CASSIQTVDRNTEAFF.

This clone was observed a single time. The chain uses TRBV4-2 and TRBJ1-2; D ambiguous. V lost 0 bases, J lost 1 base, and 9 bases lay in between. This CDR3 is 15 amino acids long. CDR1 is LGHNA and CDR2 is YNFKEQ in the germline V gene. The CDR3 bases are TGTGCCAGCAGCCAAGAAACAGAGGTTAACTATGGCTACACCTTC. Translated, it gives CASSQETEVNYGYTF.

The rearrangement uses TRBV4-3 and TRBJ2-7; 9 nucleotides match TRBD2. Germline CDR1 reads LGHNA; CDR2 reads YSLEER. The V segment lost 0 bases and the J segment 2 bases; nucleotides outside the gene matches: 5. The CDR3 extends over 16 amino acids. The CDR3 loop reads CASSQDGTSLAYEQYF. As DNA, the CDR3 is TGCGCCAGCAGCCAAGATGGGACTAGCCTTGCCTACGAGCAGTACTTC.

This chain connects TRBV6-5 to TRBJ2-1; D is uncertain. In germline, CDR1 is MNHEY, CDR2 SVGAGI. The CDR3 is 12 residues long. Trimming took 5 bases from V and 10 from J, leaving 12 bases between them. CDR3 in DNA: TGTGCCAGCAGTGGCCTTAGTCCCGAGCAGTTCTTC. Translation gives CASSGLSPEQFF.